Detailed here is one T cell receptor (beta chain). The target of this receptor is not known. The record has no base qualities; no much larger clone is one base away. Distinct nucleotide sequences in the sample also encode this CDR3. CD8 naive samples were obtained by positive selection for CCR7 among CD45RO-negative cells, yielding a CD45RA+CCR7+ population from which TemRA cells were excluded. Healthy HIV-negative adults with no recently reported acute infections or vaccinations were included as donors. Only Caucasian adults living in Nashville, Tennessee, USA were represented among the donors. After blood collection by leukapheresis, PBMCs were isolated using Ficoll-Histopaque density gradient centrifugation and then cryopreserved in the vapor phase of liquid nitrogen. Purity and quantity of every magnetically sorted T cell population were checked by analytical flow cytometry. Each sorted fraction had its genomic DNA isolated and then quantified by UV absorbance on a Nanodrop 2000c.

This entry belongs to a study of shared clonotypes between healthy human individuals (dated by TCRdb to 2018 to 2021). Study-level background: The cohort comprised a couple of women and a few men aged 18 to 49 years. Per donor, three plates each were used for CD4 naive and CD4 memory, two for CD8 naive, and one for CD8 memory. To estimate repertoire size and how much clonotypes are shared between individuals, the study performed deep sequencing of blood TCR repertoires from roughly five healthy adults. To increase sequencing depth and limit assay-specific biases, TCR repertoire library preparation and sequencing were carried out by different laboratories using diverse techniques. Each donor's leukapheresis produced roughly between roughly 0.85 and 10 billion PBMCs. The investigation overall reported the following: Pairwise subsampling indicated that sequencing depth was expected to affect the degree of clonotype sharing among donors. Even with the large sequencing depth, rarefaction of the sorted-subset datasets indicated that sequencing was incomplete. Naive subsets generally had larger estimated clonotype richness than memory subsets did. The small number of donors limited the genetic and exposure-history diversity represented. Compared with non-shared clonotypes, the clonotypes found in all four sorted-subset donors had higher generation probabilities. Across four donors, 5% to 6% of naive CD4, 3% to 3.5% of naive CD8, approximately 2.5% of memory CD4, and roughly 0.4% of memory CD8 clonotypes were shared. Sampling was limited to blood, and TCR repertoires in tissue likely differ from TCR repertoires in blood.

Using the deep immunoSEQ assay, multiplex PCR amplified TCR CDR3 regions from genomic DNA. Genomic DNA extracted from each cell subset was distributed evenly over all wells of several immunoSEQ 96-well plates, and each plate served as one replicate. For sorted subsets, 200 ng of genomic DNA, equivalent to some 30,000 T cell genomes, went into each replicate PCR. The purified libraries were quantified using a Qubit 3.0 fluorometer, sized with a Bioanalyzer 2100, and then quantified again using the KAPA Library Quantification kit. A separate single-read 150-cycle Illumina NextSeq 550 flow cell was used to sequence each immunoSEQ 96-well plate. The authors processed their data as follows. Because the immunoSEQ output included only junctional sequences and no quality scores, the filtering could not be the same as the filtering used for full-length reads. To assign V/J genes and CDR3, sequences were annotated using PyIR, a Python wrapper for IgBLAST v1.9, with IMGT germline references. Reads were filtered out if the reads had weak V/J assignments (E-value above 1e-6), no CDR3, stop codons, out-of-frame junctions, or ambiguous translated residues. V3J clonotypes were defined by identical inferred V gene, J gene, and CDR3 amino acid sequence. Percentage overlap between repertoires was calculated by dividing the number of shared unique clonotypes by the size of the smaller repertoire. Repertoire richness was assessed with RTK rarefaction, the Chao1 estimator, and Recon v2.1 estimates of unobserved clonotypes. OLGA was used to compute generation probabilities for all TCRbeta clonotypes that the gDNA method yielded from a handful of donors. The clones in this table, taken by TCRdb from immuneACCESS, are in-frame only. Not every clone is retained; where verified, under half of the shortfall comes from an unresolved V gene, and the cause of the rest is unknown. V, J and clone size reflect that table, while D and trimming were determined from the DNA. The sample contains more than 600,000 clones, about 91% of them found a single time. Roughly 22% of the sample comes from the top ten.

Reading from cysteine to phenylalanine, the CDR3 counts 16 amino acids. CDR3 DNA only is kept here, 48 bases in frame from base 1. Ends trimmed: V by 1 base, J by 2 bases; bases unmatched to a gene: 2. Reading the germline V gene gives CDR1 MDHEN and CDR2 SYDVKM. Sequences were obtained from naive CD8+ T cells sorted from blood. Read against the paper, the sample's cell subset or site label means: CD45RA+CCR7+. The V and J genes are TRBV28 and TRBJ2-7; TRBD2 fits 13 bases in the junction. The TCR was taken from a man aged 30 to 45 in good health. The CDR3: CASSLLGTSGTYEQYF. The nucleotide sequence reads TGTGCCAGCAGTTTATTAGGGACTAGCGGGACCTACGAGCAGTACTTC.